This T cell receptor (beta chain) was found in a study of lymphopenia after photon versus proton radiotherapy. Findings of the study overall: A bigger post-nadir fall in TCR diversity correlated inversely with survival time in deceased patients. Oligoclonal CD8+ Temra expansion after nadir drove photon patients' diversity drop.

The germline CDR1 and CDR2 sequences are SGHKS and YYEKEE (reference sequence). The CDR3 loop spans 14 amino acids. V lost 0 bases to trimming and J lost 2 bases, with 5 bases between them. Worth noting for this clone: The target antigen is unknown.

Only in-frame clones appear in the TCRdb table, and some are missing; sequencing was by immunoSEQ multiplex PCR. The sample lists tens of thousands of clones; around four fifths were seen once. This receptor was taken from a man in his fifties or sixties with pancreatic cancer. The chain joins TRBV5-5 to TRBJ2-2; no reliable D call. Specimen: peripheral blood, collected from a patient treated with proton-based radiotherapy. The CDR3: CASSLGLNTGELFF. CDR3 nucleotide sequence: TGTGCCAGCAGCTTGGGGCTAAACACCGGGGAGCTGTTTTTT.